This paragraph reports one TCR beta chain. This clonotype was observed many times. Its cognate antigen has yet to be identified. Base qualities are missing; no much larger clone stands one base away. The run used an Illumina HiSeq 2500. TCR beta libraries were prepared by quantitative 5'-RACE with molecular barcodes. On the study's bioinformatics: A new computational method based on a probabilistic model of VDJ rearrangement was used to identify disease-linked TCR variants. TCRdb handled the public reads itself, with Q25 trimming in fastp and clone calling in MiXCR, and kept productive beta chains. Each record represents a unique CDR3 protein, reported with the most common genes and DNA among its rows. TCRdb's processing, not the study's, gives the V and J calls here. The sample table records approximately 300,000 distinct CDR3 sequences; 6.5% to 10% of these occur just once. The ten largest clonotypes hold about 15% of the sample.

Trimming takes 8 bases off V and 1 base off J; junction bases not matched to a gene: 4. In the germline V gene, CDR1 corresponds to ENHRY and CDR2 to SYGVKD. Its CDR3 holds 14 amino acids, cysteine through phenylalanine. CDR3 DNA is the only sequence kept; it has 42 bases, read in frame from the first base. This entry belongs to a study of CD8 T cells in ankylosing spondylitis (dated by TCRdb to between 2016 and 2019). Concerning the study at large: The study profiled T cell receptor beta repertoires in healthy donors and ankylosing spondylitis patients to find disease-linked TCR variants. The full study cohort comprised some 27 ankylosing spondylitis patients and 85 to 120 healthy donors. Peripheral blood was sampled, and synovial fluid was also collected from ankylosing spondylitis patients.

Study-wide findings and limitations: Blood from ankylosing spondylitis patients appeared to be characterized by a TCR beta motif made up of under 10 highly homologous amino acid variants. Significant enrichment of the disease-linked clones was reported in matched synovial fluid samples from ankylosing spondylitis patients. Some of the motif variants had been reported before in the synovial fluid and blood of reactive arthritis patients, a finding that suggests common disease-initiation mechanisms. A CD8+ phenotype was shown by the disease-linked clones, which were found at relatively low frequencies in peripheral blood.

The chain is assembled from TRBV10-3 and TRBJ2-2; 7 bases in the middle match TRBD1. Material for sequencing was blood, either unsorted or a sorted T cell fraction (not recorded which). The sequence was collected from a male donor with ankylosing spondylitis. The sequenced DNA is TGTGCCATCTCCCGGGACAGGAACACCGGGGAGCTGTTTTTT. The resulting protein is CAISRDRNTGELFF.